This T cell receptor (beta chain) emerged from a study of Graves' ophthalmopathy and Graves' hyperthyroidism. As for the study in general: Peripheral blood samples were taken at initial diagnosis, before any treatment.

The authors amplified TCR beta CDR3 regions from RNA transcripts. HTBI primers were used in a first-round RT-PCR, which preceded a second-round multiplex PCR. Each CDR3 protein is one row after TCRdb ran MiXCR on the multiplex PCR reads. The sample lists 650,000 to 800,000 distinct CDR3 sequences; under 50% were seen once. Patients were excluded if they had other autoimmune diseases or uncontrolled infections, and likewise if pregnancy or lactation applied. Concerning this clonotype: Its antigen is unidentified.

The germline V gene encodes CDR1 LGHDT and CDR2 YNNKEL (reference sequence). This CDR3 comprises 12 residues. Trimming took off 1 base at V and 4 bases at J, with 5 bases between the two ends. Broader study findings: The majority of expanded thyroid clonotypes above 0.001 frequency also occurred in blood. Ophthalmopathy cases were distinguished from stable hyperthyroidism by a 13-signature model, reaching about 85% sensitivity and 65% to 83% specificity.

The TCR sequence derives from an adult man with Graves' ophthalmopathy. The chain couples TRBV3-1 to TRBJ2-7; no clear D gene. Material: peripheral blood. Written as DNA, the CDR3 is TGTGCCAGCAGCCAAGCTCAGTACGAGCAGTACTTC. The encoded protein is CASSQAQYEQYF.